This T cell receptor (beta chain) was identified during a study of blood T cells in healthy people across ages. In the case of this clonotype: Its antigen is undetermined.

Primed by a sample-barcoded 5' primer and a J-beta primer mix, a second PCR proceeded for roughly 6 to 12 cycles. Each TCR beta cDNA got a 12-nucleotide random molecular identifier. TCRdb re-derived calls from the 5' RACE reads in MiXCR, one entry per CDR3 protein. This table holds about 1.5 million distinct CDR3 sequences, 35% to 45% found once. The CDR3 is 13 residues long. V gave up 9 bases and J gave up 9 bases, with 18 bases separating them. CDR1 and CDR2 (germline): MNHEY, SMNVEV (reference sequence). Overall study findings and caveats: Among long-lived donors, naive CD4+ cells were more numerous and diversity higher than in aged donors.

The receptor comes from a woman aged 18 to 35 in good health. The rearrangement links TRBV27 to TRBJ2-1, with D possibly being TRBD1 (5 bases). The source material was blood. The CDR3 nucleotides read TGTGCCAGTGCTTACGACAGTCAGGGTGAGCAGTTCTTC. Protein: CASAYDSQGEQFF.